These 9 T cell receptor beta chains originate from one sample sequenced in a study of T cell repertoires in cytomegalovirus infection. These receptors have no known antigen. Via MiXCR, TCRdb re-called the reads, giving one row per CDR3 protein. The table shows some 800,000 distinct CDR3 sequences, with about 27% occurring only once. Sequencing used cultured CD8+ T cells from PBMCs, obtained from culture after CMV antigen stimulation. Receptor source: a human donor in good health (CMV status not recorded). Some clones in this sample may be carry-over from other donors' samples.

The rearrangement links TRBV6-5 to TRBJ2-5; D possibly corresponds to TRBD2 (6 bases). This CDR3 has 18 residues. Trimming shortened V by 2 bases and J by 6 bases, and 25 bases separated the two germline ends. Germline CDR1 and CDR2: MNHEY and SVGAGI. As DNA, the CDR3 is TGTGCCAGCAGTTACCCGGCGGGAAGGGGTGGTGGCAGGAAGACCCAGTACTTC. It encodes CASSYPAGRGGGRKTQYF.

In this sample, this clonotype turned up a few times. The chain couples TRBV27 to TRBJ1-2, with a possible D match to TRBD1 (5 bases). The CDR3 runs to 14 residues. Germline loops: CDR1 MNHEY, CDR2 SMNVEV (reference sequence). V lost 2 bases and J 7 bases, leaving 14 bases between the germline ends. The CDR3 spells CASSLTRVGSGYTF. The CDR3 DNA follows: TGTGCCAGCAGTTTAACCAGGGTTGGCAGTGGCTACACCTTC.

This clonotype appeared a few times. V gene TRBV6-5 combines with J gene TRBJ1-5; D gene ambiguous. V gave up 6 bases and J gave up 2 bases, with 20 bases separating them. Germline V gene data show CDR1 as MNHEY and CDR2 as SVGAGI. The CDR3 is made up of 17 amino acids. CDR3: CASSLRAPDVRNQPQHF. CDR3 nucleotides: TGTGCCAGCAGCCTAAGGGCCCCTGACGTCCGCAATCAGCCCCAGCATTTT.

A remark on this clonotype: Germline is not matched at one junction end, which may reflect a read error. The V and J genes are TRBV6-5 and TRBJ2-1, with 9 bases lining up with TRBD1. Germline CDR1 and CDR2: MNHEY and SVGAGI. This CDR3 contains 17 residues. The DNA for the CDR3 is TGTGCCAGCGGTTACCGTTTTCCGGGACAGGGTTTGGATGAGCAGTTCTTC. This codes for CASGYRFPGQGLDEQFF.

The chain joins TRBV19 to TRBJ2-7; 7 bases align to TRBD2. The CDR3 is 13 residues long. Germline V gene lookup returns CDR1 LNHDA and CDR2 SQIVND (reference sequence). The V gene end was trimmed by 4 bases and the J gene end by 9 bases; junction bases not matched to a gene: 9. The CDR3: CASSRVAGERQYV. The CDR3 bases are TGTGCCAGTAGTAGAGTCGCGGGGGAGCGGCAGTACGTC.

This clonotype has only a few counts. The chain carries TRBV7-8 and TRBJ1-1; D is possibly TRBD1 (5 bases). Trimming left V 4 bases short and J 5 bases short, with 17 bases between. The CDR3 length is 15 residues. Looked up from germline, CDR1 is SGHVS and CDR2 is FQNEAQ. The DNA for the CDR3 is TGTGCCAGCAGCTCCAACGGGGGGAGTCGGACTGAAGCTTTCTTT. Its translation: CASSSNGGSRTEAFF.

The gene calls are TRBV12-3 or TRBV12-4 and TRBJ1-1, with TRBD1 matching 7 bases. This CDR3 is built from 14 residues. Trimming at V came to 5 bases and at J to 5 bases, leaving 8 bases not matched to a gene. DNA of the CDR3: TGTGCCAGCAGTCCACAGGGGAGTCGTACTGAAGCTTTCTTT. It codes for CASSPQGSRTEAFF.

The CDR3 is CASSQDRTGRYGYTF. As DNA, the CDR3 is TGTGCCAGCAGCCAAGATAGGACAGGGAGGTATGGCTACACCTTC. The chain joins TRBV14 to TRBJ1-2; 8 positions match TRBD1. Losses at the gene ends were 0 bases for V and 5 bases for J; bases not matched to a gene: 5. Germline V CDR1 and CDR2: SGHDN, FVKESK. CDR3 length equals 15 residues.

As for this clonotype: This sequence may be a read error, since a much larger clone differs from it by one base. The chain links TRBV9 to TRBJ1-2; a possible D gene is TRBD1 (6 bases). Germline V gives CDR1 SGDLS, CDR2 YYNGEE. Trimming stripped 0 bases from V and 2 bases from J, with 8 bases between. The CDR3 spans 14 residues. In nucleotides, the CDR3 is TGTGCCAGCAGCGTAGATACAGGGAACTATGGCTACACCTTC. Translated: CASSVDTGNYGYTF.